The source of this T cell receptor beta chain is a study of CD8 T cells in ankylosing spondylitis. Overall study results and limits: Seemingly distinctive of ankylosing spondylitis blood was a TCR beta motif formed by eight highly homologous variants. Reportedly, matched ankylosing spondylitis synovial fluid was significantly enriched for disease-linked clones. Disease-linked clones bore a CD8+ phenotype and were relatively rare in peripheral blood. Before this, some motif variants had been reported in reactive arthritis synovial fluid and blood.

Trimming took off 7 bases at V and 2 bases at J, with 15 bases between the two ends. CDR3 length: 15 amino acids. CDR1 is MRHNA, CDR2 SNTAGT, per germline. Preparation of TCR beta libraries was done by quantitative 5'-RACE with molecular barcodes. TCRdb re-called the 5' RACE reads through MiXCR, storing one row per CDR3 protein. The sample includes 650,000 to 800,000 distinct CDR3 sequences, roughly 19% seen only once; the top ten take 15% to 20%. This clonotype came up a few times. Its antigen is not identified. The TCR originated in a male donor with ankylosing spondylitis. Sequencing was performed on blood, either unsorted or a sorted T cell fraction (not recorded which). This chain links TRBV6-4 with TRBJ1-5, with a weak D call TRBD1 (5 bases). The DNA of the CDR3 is TGTGCCAGCACCCACCGGGGGACGGGCAATCAGCCCCAGCATTTT. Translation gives CASTHRGTGNQPQHF.